This TCR beta chain was found in a study of OX40 agonist ivuxolimab in advanced cancers. TCRdb keeps only in-frame clones here, not all; method: immunoSEQ multiplex PCR. The sample has 75,000 to 100,000 clones, more than 85% seen once. Germline V gene lookup returns CDR1 WNHNN and CDR2 SYGVQD (reference sequence). The CDR3 consists of 16 residues. Germline trimming cut 4 bases from V and 4 bases from J; bases unmatched to any gene: 5. This clone has only one observation. Source: CD4+ or CD8+ T cells sorted from blood, taken in a trial of the OX40 agonist ivuxolimab. The sequence came from an adult with an advanced solid tumor such as melanoma, head and neck, liver or kidney cancer. V is TRBV10-1 and J is TRBJ2-2; 11 positions match TRBD1. The CDR3 nucleotides are TGCGCCAGCAGTGGGTCGGGGACAGGGGGCACCGGGGAGCTGTTTTTT. It yields the protein CASSGSGTGGTGELFF.